The 23 T cell receptor beta chains presented below share a single source sample, sequenced in a study of human T cells and chemical hapten exposure. TCRdb re-called the RACE reads through MiXCR, storing one row per CDR3 protein. The sample gives 250,000 or so distinct CDR3 sequences, 7.7% of which show up once; approximately 1.2% is in the top ten. Time point: pre-sensitization, week 0. Treatment reported: therapeutic diphenylcyclopropenone sensitization with weekly scalp DPC. The source was whole blood, collected in connection with sensitization to the hapten diphenylcyclopropenone (DPC). The receptor source for this set is a young man with alopecia areata. Some clones in this sample may be carry-over from other donors' samples.

The rearrangement joins TRBV11-3 to TRBJ2-1; no definite D call. The CDR3 covers 13 residues. Trimming removed 5 bases from V and 6 bases from J, with 11 bases in between. CDR1 and CDR2 (germline): SGHNT, YENEEA. CDR3 sequence (DNA): TGTGCCAGCAGCAGAACGCCTGGCAATGAGCAGTTCTTC. Amino acids: CASSRTPGNEQFF.

The table lists this clonotype with a few counts. J is TRBJ2-5 and V is TRBV7-2, with TRBD2 matching 10 bases. The CDR3 is made up of 18 amino acids. The junction had 7 bases not matched to a gene; V was cut back by 0 bases and J by 0 bases. Per germline, CDR1 SGHTA and CDR2 FQGNSA. Written as DNA, the CDR3 is TGTGCCAGCAGCTTAGCGCGTAGCGGGGGGCCTCACCAAGAGACCCAGTACTTC. Translated: CASSLARSGGPHQETQYF.

The chain has TRBV7-9 and TRBJ2-5; maybe TRBD1 (6 bases). Per germline, CDR1 SEHNR and CDR2 FQNEAQ (reference sequence). The CDR3 has 15 amino acids. V was shortened by 5 bases and J by 5 bases, with 18 bases between the two germline ends. The CDR3 protein is CASSLNRVGLETQYF. For the CDR3, the DNA is TGTGCCAGCAGCCTGAACAGGGTCGGTTTGGAGACCCAGTACTTC.

This rearrangement joins TRBV7-2 to TRBJ1-2; TRBD1 aligns across 7 bases. In germline, CDR1 is SGHTA, CDR2 FQGNSA. This CDR3 region has 16 residues. Trimming took 7 bases from V and 3 from J; bases not matched to a gene: 14. CDR3 sequence: CASTLSRDSLHYGYTF. CDR3 in DNA: TGTGCCAGCACCCTTTCCCGGGACAGCTTACACTATGGCTACACCTTC.

This clonotype has more than one count but fewer than ten. The V and J genes are TRBV4-1 and TRBJ2-7; D is perhaps TRBD2 (5 bases). CDR1 and CDR2 (germline): MGHRA, YSYEKL. V shed 0 bases and J shed 0 bases, with 9 bases lying between them. The CDR3 totals 15 residues. CDR3 sequence reads: CASSQDRRASYEQYF. The CDR3, as DNA: TGCGCCAGCAGCCAAGATAGGCGGGCCTCCTACGAGCAGTACTTC.

The chain is built from TRBV7-3 and TRBJ1-1; D may be TRBD1 (5 bases). Germline V gene lookup returns CDR1 SGHTA and CDR2 FQGTGA. V lost 3 bases and J lost 3, with 11 bases in between. This CDR3 spans 14 amino acids. CDR3 sequence reads: CASSFQGSDTEAFF. The DNA for the CDR3 is TGTGCCAGCAGCTTCCAGGGCAGCGACACTGAAGCTTTCTTT.

This clonotype has more than one count but fewer than ten. The CDR3 nucleotides are TGTGCCAGCAGTTTATCTGGGACAACTGATGTCTATGGCTACACCTTC. This translates into CASSLSGTTDVYGYTF. V is TRBV12-3 or TRBV12-4 and J is TRBJ1-2, with D tentatively TRBD1 (6 bases). The germline V and J ends were trimmed by 2 bases and 4 bases, with 17 bases remaining between them. The CDR3 length is 16 residues.

This clonotype was observed many times. In DNA, the CDR3 is TGTGCCAGCAGTGGGGAGGGGCACTATGGCTACACCTTC. Translated: CASSGEGHYGYTF. This sequence joins TRBV2 and TRBJ1-2; perhaps TRBD1 as D (5 bases). The CDR3 consists of 13 residues. Germline loops: CDR1 SNHLY, CDR2 FYNNEI. Between the trimmed V and J ends, which lost 4 bases and 3 bases, there was a span of 9 bases.

This clonotype has only a few counts. The chain carries TRBV6-5 and TRBJ1-6; TRBD1 is a possible D gene (6 bases). The germline V gene has CDR1 MNHEY and CDR2 SVGAGI. The V and J ends lost 2 bases and 10 bases respectively, with 18 bases between them. The CDR3 runs 16 residues. Written as DNA, the CDR3 is TGTGCCAGCAGTTACGCCGCGGGGGCGCGACGATCACCCCTCCACTTT. Translation gives CASSYAAGARRSPLHF.

This clonotype was recorded at least ten times. The CDR3 reads CASSLRQGDYGYTF. CDR3 coding DNA: TGTGCCAGCAGCTTAAGACAGGGGGACTATGGCTACACCTTC. The rearrangement uses TRBV7-9 and TRBJ1-2; 9 nucleotides align to TRBD1. Germline trimming cut 2 bases from V and 3 bases from J; bases unmatched to any gene: 1. Germline loops: CDR1 SEHNR, CDR2 FQNEAQ (reference sequence). The CDR3 has 14 amino acids.

This sequence joins TRBV12-3 or TRBV12-4 and TRBJ1-5, with no clear D. This CDR3 spans 15 amino acids. V was trimmed by 6 bases and J by 1 base, leaving 13 bases between them. The CDR3, as DNA: TGTGCCAGCAGGCCGACTTCGTTAAGCAATCAGCCCCAGCATTTT. This sequence encodes CASRPTSLSNQPQHF.

This clonotype turned up a few times. The CDR3 here is CASGQGAGQETQYF. Written as DNA, the CDR3 is TGTGCCAGCGGGCAGGGGGCTGGGCAAGAGACCCAGTACTTC. V gene TRBV12-3 or TRBV12-4 combines with J gene TRBJ2-5; 8 bases align to TRBD1. The CDR3 covers 14 residues. With V trimmed by 8 bases and J by 2 bases, 7 bases remained unmatched.

This clonotype was recorded many times. The V and J genes are TRBV12-3 or TRBV12-4 and TRBJ1-2; 9 bases are a match to TRBD1. This CDR3 is built from 16 residues. Germline trimming cut 6 bases from V and 6 bases from J; bases unmatched to any gene: 14. The CDR3 DNA reads as TGTGCCAGCAGCCTGAGACAGGGGGACTTTCTAGATGGCTACACCTTC. This translates into CASSLRQGDFLDGYTF.

The CDR3 bases are TGTGCCAGCAGCTTAGATCGTAGAAGGGGAACGGGCGAGCAGTACTTC. Its translation is CASSLDRRRGTGEQYF. The chain has TRBV11-2 and TRBJ2-7; D is perhaps TRBD1 (5 bases). Germline values: CDR1 SGHAT, CDR2 FQNNGV. V was shortened by 0 bases and J by 6 bases, with 18 bases between the two germline ends. This CDR3 has 16 residues.

This clonotype was seen more than once but under ten times. The chain recombines TRBV20-1 with TRBJ1-4, with unresolved D. Germline lookup yields CDR1 DFQATT and CDR2 SNEGSKA (reference sequence). This CDR3 has 14 residues. Trimming stripped 6 bases from V and 0 bases from J, with 11 bases between. The CDR3 protein is CSADRRATNEKLFF. The CDR3 DNA reads TGCAGTGCGGACCGGCGGGCAACTAATGAAAAACTGTTTTTT.

This clonotype was seen at least ten times. The chain carries TRBV10-3 and TRBJ2-2; 7 bases align to TRBD2. J lost 6 bases, V lost 4 bases, and 2 bases had no gene match. Germline CDR1 ENHRY, CDR2 SYGVKD. There are 13 residues in the CDR3. The DNA of the CDR3 is TGTGCCATCAGTGTGGCGGGAGCCGGGGAGCTGTTTTTT. As protein: CAISVAGAGELFF.

This clonotype was counted many times. The chain carries TRBV19 and TRBJ2-3; D might be TRBD1 or TRBD2, each matching 6 bases. This CDR3 spans 14 amino acids. Trimming removed 5 bases at V and 8 bases at J, with 17 bases between. Germline CDR1 reads LNHDA; CDR2 reads SQIVND (reference sequence). The CDR3 loop reads CASSELGGTGTQYF. The DNA of the CDR3 is TGTGCCAGTAGTGAACTAGGGGGGACGGGTACGCAGTATTTT.

In this sample, this clonotype turned up many times. V gene TRBV2 combines with J gene TRBJ2-2, with 8 nucleotides matching TRBD2. CDR1 and CDR2 from the germline V gene are SNHLY and FYNNEI. With V trimmed by 5 bases and J by 0 bases, 2 bases remained unmatched. The CDR3 length is 15 residues. The CDR3 DNA follows: TGTGCCAGCAGTTTTAGCGGGGCGAACACCGGGGAGCTGTTTTTT. It yields the protein CASSFSGANTGELFF.

With respect to this clonotype: Given a much more abundant clone one base away, this may be a read error. CDR3 sequence: CGSSRDSPLHF. CDR3 nucleotides: TGTGGCAGCAGCAGAGATTCACCCCTCCACTTT. The rearrangement joins TRBV2 to TRBJ1-6, with D hard to call. The CDR3 contains 11 residues. Per the germline V gene, CDR1 is SNHLY and CDR2 is FYNNEI.

This clonotype has only a few counts. This chain's CDR3 is CASSVGPLGSETQYF. The CDR3, as DNA: TGTGCCAGCAGCGTGGGGCCTCTAGGGTCGGAGACCCAGTACTTC. The genes are TRBV9 and TRBJ2-5, with D perhaps matching TRBD1 (5 bases). Trimming pared 2 bases from V and 5 bases from J, leaving 16 bases between. The germline CDR1 and CDR2 sequences are SGDLS and YYNGEE. The CDR3 spans 15 residues.

This clonotype was seen a handful of times. The rearrangement links TRBV6-2 or TRBV6-3 to TRBJ2-7; D possibly matches TRBD1 or TRBD2 (5 bases each). CDR1 MNHEY and CDR2 SVGEGT come from the germline V gene. The CDR3 consists of 15 residues. Deletions cut 7 bases from V and 4 bases from J, with 20 bases between. CDR3 bases: TGTGCCAGCACCCCGTACTACGGGGCCTCGTACGAGCAGTACGTC. Translation: CASTPYYGASYEQYV.

The V call is TRBV6-2 or TRBV6-3, the J call TRBJ2-4, with unresolved D. Germline values: CDR1 MNHEY, CDR2 SVGEGT. Deletions cut 6 bases from V and 3 bases from J, with 12 bases between. The CDR3 length is 14 residues. CDR3 in amino acids: CASRERALKNIQYF. CDR3 bases: TGTGCCAGCAGAGAAAGGGCCCTCAAAAACATTCAGTACTTC.

There are a few counts of this clonotype. The chain combines TRBV6-2 or TRBV6-3 with TRBJ2-2; a possible D gene is TRBD2 (6 bases). V shed 8 bases and J shed 1 base, with 11 bases lying between them. Germline V gives CDR1 MNHEY, CDR2 SVGEGT. The CDR3 contains 14 residues. CDR3 nucleotides: TGTGCCAGCGCACCTAGCGAGAACACCGGGGAGCTGTTTTTT. It yields the protein CASAPSENTGELFF.